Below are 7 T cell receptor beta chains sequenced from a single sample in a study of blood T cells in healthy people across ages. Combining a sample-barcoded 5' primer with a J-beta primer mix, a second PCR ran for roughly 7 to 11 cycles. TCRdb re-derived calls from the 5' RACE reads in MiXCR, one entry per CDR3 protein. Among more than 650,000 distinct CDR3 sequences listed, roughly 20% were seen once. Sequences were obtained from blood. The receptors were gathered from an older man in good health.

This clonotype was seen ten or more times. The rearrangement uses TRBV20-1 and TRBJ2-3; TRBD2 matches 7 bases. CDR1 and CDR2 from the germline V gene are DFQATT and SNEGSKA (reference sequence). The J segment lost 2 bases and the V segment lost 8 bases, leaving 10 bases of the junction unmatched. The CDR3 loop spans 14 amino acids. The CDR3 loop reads CSTGGPLYTDTQYF. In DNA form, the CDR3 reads TGCAGTACGGGAGGTCCTCTCTACACAGATACGCAGTATTTT.

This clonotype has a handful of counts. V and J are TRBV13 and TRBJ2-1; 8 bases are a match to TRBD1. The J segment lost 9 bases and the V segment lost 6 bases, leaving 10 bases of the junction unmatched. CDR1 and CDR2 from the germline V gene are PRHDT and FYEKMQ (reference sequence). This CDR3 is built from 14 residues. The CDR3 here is CASSSQGALLEQFF. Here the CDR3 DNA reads TGTGCCAGCAGTTCCCAGGGGGCTCTCCTTGAGCAGTTCTTC. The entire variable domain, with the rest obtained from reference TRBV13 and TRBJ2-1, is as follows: AAGVIQSPRHLIKEKRETATLKCYPIPRHDTVYWYQQGPGQDPQFLISFYEKMQSDKGSIPDRFSAQQFSDYHSELNMSSLELGDSALYFCASSSQGALLEQFFGPGTRLTVL.

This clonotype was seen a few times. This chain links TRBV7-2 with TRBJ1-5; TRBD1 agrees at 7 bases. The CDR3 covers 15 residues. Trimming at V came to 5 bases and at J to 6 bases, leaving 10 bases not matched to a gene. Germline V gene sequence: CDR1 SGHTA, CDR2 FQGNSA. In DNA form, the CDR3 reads TGTGCCAGCAGCCTCTACGGACAGGAGGGTCAGCCCCAGCATTTT. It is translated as CASSLYGQEGQPQHF.

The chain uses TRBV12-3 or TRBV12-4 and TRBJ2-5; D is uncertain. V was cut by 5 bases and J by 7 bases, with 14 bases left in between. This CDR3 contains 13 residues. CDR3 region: CASSTWTEATQYF. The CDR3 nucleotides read TGTGCCAGCAGTACCTGGACCGAGGCGACCCAGTACTTC.

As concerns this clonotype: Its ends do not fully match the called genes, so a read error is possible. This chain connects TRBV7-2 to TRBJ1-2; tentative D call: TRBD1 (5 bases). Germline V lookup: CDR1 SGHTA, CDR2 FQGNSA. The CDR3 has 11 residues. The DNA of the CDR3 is TGTGCCAGCAGTCGTGGGGGTGGCCACACCTTC. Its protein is CASSRGGGHTF.

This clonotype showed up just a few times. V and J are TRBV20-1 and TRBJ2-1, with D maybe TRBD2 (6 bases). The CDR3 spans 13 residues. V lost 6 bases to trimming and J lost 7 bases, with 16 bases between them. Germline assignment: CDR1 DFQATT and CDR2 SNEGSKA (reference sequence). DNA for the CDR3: TGCAGTGCAGCACTATTCGGGGGAAATGAGCAGTTCTTC. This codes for CSAALFGGNEQFF.

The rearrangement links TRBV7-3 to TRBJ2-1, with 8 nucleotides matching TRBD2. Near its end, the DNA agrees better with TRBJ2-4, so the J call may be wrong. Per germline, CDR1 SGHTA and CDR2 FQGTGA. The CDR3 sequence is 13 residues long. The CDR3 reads CASSYSGTSNQYF. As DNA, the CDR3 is TGTGCCAGCAGCTACTCCGGGACTAGTAATCAGTACTTC.